This T cell receptor (beta chain) was recovered during a study of beta chain features in type 1 diabetes. The investigators reverse transcribed all of the isolated RNA, so they sequenced expressed TCRB transcripts. This table comes from immunoSEQ multiplex PCR, and its TCRdb copy is limited to in-frame clones, with some not included. The sample shows roughly 230,000 clones, 9.6% of them seen only once. Germline V gene data show CDR1 as SGHNT and CDR2 as YYREEE (reference sequence). The CDR3 has 14 amino acids. The V gene lost 4 bases and the J gene lost 3 bases, with 13 bases spanning the gap. This clone was counted at least ten times. What it binds is unknown. Points from the study as a whole: All four CD4+ subsets from Type 1 diabetes patients carried moderately but significantly shorter TCRB CDR3s. Patients with type 1 diabetes carried fewer insertions and had more deletions at their VDJ junctions.

The genes are TRBV5-4 and TRBJ2-5, with a tentative D call TRBD1 (5 bases). The sequence was obtained from a woman between 18 and 29 years old in good health. Sequenced input: naive CD4+ T cells from blood. The CDR3 nucleotides are TGTGCCAGCAGCGGTCAGGGCAGGGAAGAGACCCAGTACTTC. This codes for CASSGQGREETQYF. Using reference TRBV5-4 and TRBJ2-5 for the parts outside the CDR3, the full variable domain is ETGVTQSPTHLIKTRGQQVTLRCSSQSGHNTVSWYQQALGQGPQFIFQYYREEENGRGNFPPRFSGLQFPNYSSELNVNALELDDSALYLCASSGQGREETQYFGPGTRLLVL.